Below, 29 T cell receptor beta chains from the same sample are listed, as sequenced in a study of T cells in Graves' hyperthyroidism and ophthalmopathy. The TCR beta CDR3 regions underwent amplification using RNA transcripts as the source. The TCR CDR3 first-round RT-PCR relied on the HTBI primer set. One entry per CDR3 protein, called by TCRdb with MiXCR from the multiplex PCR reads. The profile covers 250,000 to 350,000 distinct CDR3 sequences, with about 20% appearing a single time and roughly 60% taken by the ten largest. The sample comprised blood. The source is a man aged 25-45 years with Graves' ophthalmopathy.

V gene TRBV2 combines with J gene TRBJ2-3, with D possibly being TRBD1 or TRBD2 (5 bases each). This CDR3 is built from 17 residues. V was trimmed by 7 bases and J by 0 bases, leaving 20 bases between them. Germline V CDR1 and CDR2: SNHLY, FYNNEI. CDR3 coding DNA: TGTGCCAGCACGGGTGGGGGTTCCGCGCTTAGCACAGATACGCAGTATTTT. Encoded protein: CASTGGGSALSTDTQYF.

DNA for the CDR3: TGCGCCAGCAGCTTGGGGGGGCGCTTGTATAATTCACCCCTCCACTTT. Translating gives CASSLGGRLYNSPLHF. The chain couples TRBV5-1 to TRBJ1-6; possible D gene TRBD1, 6 bases. Germline V lookup: CDR1 SGHRS, CDR2 YFSETQ. V was cut by 0 bases and J by 4 bases, with 11 bases left in between. The CDR3 has 16 residues.

CDR3 nucleotide sequence: TGTGCCAGCAGCCTCCTCGGCCTCCACGAGCAGTACTTC. It is translated as CASSLLGLHEQYF. V is TRBV3-1 and J is TRBJ2-7; D uncertain. V was pared by 4 bases and J by 5 bases, with 12 bases between. Germline CDR1 is LGHDT and CDR2 is YNNKEL (reference sequence). The CDR3 runs 13 residues.

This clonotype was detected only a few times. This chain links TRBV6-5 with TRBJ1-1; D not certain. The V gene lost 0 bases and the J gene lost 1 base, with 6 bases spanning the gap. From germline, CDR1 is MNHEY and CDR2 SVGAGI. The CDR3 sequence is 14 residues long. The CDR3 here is CASSYSRKNTEAFF. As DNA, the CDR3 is TGTGCCAGCAGTTACTCACGCAAGAACACTGAAGCTTTCTTT.

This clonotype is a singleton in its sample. The chain's CDR3 is CASSLAGTAYNSPLHF. Here the CDR3 DNA reads TGTGCCAGCAGTTTAGCGGGTACGGCCTATAATTCACCCCTCCACTTT. The chain recombines TRBV12-3 or TRBV12-4 with TRBJ1-6; D gene unclear. This CDR3 has 16 amino acids. Trimming cost V 0 bases and J 2 bases, with 8 bases left between them.

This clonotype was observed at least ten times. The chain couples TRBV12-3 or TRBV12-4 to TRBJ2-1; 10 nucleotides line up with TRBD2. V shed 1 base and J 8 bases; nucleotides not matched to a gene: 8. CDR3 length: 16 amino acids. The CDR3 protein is CASSLGAGGPGYEQFF. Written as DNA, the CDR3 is TGTGCCAGCAGTTTAGGAGCGGGAGGGCCGGGGTATGAGCAGTTCTTC.

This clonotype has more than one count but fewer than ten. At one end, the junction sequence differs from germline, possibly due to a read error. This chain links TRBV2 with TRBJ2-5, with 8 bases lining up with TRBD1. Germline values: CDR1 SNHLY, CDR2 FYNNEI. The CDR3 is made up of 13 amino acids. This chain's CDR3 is CASTGQVEEAQYF. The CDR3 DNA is TGTGCCAGCACGGGACAGGTGGAAGAGGCCCAGTACTTC. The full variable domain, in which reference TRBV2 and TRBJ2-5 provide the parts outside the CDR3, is EPEVTQTPSHQVTQMGQEVILRCVPISNHLYFYWYRQILGQKVEFLVSFYNNEISEKSEIFDDQFSVERPDGSNFTLKIRSTKLEDSAMYFCASTGQVEEAQYFGPGTRLLVL.

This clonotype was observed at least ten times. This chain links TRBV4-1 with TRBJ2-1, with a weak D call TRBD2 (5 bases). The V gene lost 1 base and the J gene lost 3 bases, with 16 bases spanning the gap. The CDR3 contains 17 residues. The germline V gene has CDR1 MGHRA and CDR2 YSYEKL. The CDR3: CASSQGRGSENYNEQFF. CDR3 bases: TGCGCCAGCAGCCAAGGGCGTGGTAGCGAGAACTACAATGAGCAGTTCTTC.

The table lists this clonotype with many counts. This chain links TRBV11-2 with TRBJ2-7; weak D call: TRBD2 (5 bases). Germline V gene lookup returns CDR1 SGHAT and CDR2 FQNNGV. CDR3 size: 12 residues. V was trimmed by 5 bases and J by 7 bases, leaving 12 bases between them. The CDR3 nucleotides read TGTGCCAGCAGCAAAGGAGGAGAAGAGCAGTACTTC. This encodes CASSKGGEEQYF. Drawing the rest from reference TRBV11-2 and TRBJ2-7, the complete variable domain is EAGVAQSPRYKIIEKRQSVAFWCNPISGHATLYWYQQILGQGPKLLIQFQNNGVVDDSQLPKDRFSAERLKGVDSTLKIQPAKLEDSAVYLCASSKGGEEQYFGPGTRLTVT.

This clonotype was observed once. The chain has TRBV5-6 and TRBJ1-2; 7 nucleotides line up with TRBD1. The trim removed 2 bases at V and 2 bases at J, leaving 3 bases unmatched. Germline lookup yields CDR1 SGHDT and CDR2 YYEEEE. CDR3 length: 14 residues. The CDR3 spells CASSFTGANYGYTF. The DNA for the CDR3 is TGTGCCAGCAGCTTCACAGGGGCCAACTATGGCTACACCTTC.

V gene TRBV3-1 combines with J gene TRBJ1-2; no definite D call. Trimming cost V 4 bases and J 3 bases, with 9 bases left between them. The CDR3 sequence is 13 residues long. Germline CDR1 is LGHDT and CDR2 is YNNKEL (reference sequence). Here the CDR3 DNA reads TGTGCCAGCAGCCCTAGACCAGACTATGGCTACACCTTC. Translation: CASSPRPDYGYTF.

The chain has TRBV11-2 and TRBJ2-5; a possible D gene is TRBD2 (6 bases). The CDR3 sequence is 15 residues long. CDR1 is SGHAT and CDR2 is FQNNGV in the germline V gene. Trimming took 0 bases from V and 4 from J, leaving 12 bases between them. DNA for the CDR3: TGTGCCAGCAGCTTAGATGGGGGAGGAGGAGAGACCCAGTACTTC. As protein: CASSLDGGGGETQYF.

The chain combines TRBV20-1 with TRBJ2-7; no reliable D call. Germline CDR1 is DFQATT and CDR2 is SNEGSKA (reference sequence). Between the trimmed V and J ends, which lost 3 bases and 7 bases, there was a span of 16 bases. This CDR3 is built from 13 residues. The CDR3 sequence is CSASDRISNEQYF. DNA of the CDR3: TGCAGTGCTAGTGATCGGATTTCTAATGAGCAGTACTTC.

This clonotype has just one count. For the CDR3, the DNA is TGTGCCAGTAGTATAGAGGTCCTTACCGGCCTTGAGCAGTTCTTC. Translating gives CASSIEVLTGLEQFF. The chain uses TRBV19 and TRBJ2-1; unclear D gene. This CDR3 comprises 15 residues. The V gene's germline CDR1 is LNHDA and CDR2 SQIVND (reference sequence). Trimming shortened V by 0 bases and J by 9 bases, and 15 bases separated the two germline ends.

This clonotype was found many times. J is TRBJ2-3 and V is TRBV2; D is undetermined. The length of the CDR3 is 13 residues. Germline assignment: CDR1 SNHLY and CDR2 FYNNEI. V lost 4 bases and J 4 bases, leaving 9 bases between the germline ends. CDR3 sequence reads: CASSGFAADTQYF. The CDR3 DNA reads TGTGCCAGCAGTGGGTTTGCCGCAGATACGCAGTATTTT.

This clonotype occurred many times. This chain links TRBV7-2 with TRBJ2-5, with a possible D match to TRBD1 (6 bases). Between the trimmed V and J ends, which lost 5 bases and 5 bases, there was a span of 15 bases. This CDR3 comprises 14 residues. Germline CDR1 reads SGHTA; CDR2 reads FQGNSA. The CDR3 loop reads CASSLGGSGETQYF. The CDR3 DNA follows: TGTGCCAGCAGCCTAGGGGGAAGTGGGGAGACCCAGTACTTC.

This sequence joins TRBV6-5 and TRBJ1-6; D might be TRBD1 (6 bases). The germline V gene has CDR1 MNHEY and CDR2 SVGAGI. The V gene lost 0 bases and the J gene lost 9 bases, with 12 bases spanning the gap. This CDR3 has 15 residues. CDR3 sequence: CASSYSLQGRSPLHF. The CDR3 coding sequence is TGTGCCAGCAGTTACTCGTTACAGGGACGTTCACCCCTCCACTTT.

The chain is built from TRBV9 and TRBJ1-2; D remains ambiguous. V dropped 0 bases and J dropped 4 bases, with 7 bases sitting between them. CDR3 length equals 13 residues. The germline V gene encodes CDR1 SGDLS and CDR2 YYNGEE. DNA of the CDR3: TGTGCCAGCAGCGTAGGTAACAGCTATGGCTACACCTTC. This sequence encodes CASSVGNSYGYTF. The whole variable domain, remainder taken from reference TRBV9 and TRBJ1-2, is DSGVTQTPKHLITATGQRVTLRCSPRSGDLSVYWYQQSLDQGLQFLIQYYNGEERAKGNILERFSAQQFPDLHSELNLSSLELGDSALYFCASSVGNSYGYTFGSGTRLTVV.

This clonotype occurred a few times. This CDR3 reads CATSREVAGGIRDEQFF. The DNA for the CDR3 is TGTGCCACCAGCAGAGAGGTAGCGGGAGGCATTAGGGATGAGCAGTTCTTC. The V call is TRBV15, the J call TRBJ2-1; the match to TRBD2 covers 10 bases. Germline V gene lookup returns CDR1 LNHNV and CDR2 YYDKDF (reference sequence). CDR3 length equals 17 residues. Losses at the gene ends were 0 bases for V and 8 bases for J; bases not matched to a gene: 10.

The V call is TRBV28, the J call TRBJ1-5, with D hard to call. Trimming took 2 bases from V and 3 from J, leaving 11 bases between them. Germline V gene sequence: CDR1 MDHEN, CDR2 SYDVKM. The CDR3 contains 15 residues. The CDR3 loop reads CASSLNRGYNQPQHF. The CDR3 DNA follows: TGTGCCAGCAGTTTAAATAGAGGTTACAATCAGCCCCAGCATTTT. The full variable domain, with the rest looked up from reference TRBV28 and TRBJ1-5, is DVKVTQSSRYLVKRTGEKVFLECVQDMDHENMFWYRQDPGLGLRLIYFSYDVKMKEKGDIPEGYSVSREKKERFSLILESASTNQTSMYLCASSLNRGYNQPQHFGDGTRLSIL.

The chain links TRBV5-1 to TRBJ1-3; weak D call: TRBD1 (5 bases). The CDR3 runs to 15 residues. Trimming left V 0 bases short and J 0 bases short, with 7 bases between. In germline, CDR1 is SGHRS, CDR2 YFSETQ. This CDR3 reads CASSLGQLSGNTIYF. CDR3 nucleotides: TGCGCCAGCAGCTTGGGACAGCTCTCTGGAAACACCATATATTTT.

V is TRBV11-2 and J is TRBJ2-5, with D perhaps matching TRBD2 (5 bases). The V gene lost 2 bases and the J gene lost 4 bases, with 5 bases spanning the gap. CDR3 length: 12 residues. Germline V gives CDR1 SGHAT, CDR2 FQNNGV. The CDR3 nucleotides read TGTGCCAGCAGCTTACTAGCAGAGACCCAGTACTTC. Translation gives CASSLLAETQYF. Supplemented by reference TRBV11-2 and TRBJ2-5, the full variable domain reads EAGVAQSPRYKIIEKRQSVAFWCNPISGHATLYWYQQILGQGPKLLIQFQNNGVVDDSQLPKDRFSAERLKGVDSTLKIQPAKLEDSAVYLCASSLLAETQYFGPGTRLLVL.

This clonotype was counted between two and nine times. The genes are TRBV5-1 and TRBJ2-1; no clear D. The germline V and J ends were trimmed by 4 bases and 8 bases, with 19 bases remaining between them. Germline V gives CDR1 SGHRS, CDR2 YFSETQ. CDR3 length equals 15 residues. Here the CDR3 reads CASSQRFETYYEQFF. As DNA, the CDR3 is TGCGCCAGCAGCCAACGGTTCGAGACGTACTATGAGCAGTTCTTC.

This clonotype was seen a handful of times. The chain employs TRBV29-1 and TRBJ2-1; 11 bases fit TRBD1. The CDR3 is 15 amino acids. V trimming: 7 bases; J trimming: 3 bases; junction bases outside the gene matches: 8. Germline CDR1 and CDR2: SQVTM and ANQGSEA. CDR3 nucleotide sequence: TGCAGCGGGAAGACCGGGACAGGGGGCTACAATGAGCAGTTCTTC. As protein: CSGKTGTGGYNEQFF.

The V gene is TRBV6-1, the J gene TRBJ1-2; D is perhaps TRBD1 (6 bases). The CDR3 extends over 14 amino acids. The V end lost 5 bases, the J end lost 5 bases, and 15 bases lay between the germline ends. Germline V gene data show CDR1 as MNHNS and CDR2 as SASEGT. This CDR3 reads CASSFEGQSYGYTF. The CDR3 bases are TGTGCCAGCAGTTTTGAAGGACAGAGTTATGGCTACACCTTC.

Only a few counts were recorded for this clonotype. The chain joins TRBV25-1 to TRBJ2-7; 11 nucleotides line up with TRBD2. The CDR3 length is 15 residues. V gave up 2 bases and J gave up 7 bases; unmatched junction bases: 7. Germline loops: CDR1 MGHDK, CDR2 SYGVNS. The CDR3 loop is CASSETASGRQEQYF. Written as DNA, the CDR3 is TGTGCCAGCAGTGAAACGGCTAGCGGGAGGCAAGAGCAGTACTTC.

The CDR3 spells CSADLRTGGSGRTNEKLFF. DNA of the CDR3: TGCAGTGCAGACCTCAGGACAGGGGGATCGGGAAGGACTAATGAAAAACTGTTTTTT. This sequence joins TRBV20-1 and TRBJ1-4, with 10 bases matching TRBD1. Looked up from germline, CDR1 is DFQATT and CDR2 is SNEGSKA (reference sequence). The J segment lost 2 bases and the V segment lost 6 bases, leaving 18 bases of the junction unmatched. The CDR3 is made up of 19 amino acids.

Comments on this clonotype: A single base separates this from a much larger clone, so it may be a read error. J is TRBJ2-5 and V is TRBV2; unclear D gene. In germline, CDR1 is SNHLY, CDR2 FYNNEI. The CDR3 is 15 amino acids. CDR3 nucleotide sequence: TGTGCCAGCAGGGCCCTAAGGAGTGACCAAGGGACCCAGTACTTC. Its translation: CASRALRSDQGTQYF.

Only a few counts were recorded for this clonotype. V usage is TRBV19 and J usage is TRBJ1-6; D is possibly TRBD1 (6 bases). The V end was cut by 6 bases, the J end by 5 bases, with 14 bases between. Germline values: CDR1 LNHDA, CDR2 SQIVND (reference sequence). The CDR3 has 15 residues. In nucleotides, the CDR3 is TGTGCCAGTAGGACCTTACAGGGTAATAATTCACCCCTCCACTTT. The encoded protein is CASRTLQGNNSPLHF.